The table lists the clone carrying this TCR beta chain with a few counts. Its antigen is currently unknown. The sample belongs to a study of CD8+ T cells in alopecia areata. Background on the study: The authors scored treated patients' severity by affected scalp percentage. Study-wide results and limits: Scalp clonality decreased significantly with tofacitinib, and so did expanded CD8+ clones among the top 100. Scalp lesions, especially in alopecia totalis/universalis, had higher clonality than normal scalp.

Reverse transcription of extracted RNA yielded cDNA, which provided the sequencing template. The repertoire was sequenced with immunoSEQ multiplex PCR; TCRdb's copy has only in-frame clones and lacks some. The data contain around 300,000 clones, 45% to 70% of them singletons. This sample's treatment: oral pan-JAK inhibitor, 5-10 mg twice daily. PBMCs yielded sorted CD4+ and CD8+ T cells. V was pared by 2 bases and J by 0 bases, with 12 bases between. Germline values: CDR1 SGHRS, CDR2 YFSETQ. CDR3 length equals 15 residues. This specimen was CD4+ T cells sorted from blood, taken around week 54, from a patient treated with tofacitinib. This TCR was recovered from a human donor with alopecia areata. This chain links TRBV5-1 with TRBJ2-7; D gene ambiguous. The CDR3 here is CASSFQPISSYEQYF. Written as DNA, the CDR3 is TGCGCCAGCAGCTTCCAGCCCATTAGCTCCTACGAGCAGTACTTC.